These 5 T cell receptor beta chains share one sample of origin, sequenced in a study of T-cell reconstitution after alpha-beta-depleted transplantation in children. This sample's TCRbeta library carried unique molecular identifier barcodes. TCRdb fed the PCR reads into MiXCR, producing one record per CDR3 protein. The table includes about 97,000 distinct CDR3 sequences, 4.5% to 7.5% detected once. This sample comprised PBMCs, mostly from graft donor cells, obtained 60 days after TCRalphabeta/CD19-depleted stem cell transplant. Receptors were obtained from a female patient aged 2-9 years who had a stem cell transplant for Fanconi anemia, so the T cells may come from the graft donor.

DNA for the CDR3: TGCGCCAGCAGCTTGAGATGGTCAGGGACTTTTCCGTATGGCTACACCTTC. This sequence encodes CASSLRWSGTFPYGYTF. The rearrangement joins TRBV5-1 to TRBJ1-2; maybe TRBD1 (5 bases). Trimming stripped 1 base from V and 5 bases from J, with 21 bases between. The CDR3 sequence is 17 residues long. Germline loops: CDR1 SGHRS, CDR2 YFSETQ. The entire variable domain, with the rest obtained from reference TRBV5-1 and TRBJ1-2, is as follows: KAGVTQTPRYLIKTRGQQVTLSCSPISGHRSVSWYQQTPGQGLQFLFEYFSETQRNKGNFPGRFSGRQFSNSRSEMNVSTLELGDSALYLCASSLRWSGTFPYGYTFGSGTRLTVV.

The chain couples TRBV5-1 to TRBJ1-1, with TRBD1 identical over 10 bases. The J segment lost 6 bases and the V segment lost 4 bases, leaving 9 bases of the junction unmatched. CDR1 is SGHRS and CDR2 is YFSETQ in the germline V gene. This CDR3 has 15 residues. The CDR3 DNA reads as TGCGCCAGCAGCCCTCTACCGGGACAGGGGCCTGAAGCTTTCTTT. Amino acid sequence: CASSPLPGQGPEAFF.

This clonotype has more than one count but fewer than ten. The rearrangement joins TRBV11-3 to TRBJ2-2; D unclear. CDR3 length equals 14 residues. V gave up 5 bases and J gave up 1 base, with 8 bases separating them. Per the germline V gene, CDR1 is SGHNT and CDR2 is YENEEA. The CDR3 DNA sequence: TGTGCCAGCAGCCTTACTCGGAACACCGGGGAGCTGTTTTTT. Residues: CASSLTRNTGELFF.

This clonotype was counted ten times or more. J is TRBJ1-2 and V is TRBV12-3 or TRBV12-4; 7 bases align to TRBD1. V lost 6 bases to trimming and J lost 8 bases; unmatched junction nucleotides: 9. The CDR3 runs 13 residues. CDR3 protein: CASSPDRARGYTF. The CDR3 DNA follows: TGTGCCAGCAGCCCAGACAGGGCTCGCGGCTACACCTTC.

This clonotype has ten or more counts. V gene TRBV11-3 combines with J gene TRBJ2-1, with D possibly being TRBD1 (6 bases). V lost 5 bases, J lost 6 bases, and 11 bases lay in between. This CDR3 is 13 amino acids long. The germline CDR1 and CDR2 sequences are SGHNT and YENEEA. CDR3 region: CASSEGGINEQFF. The CDR3 nucleotides read TGTGCCAGCAGCGAAGGGGGAATCAATGAGCAGTTCTTC.